The clone carrying this T cell receptor (beta chain) came up many times. Its target is unknown. This CDR3 spans 13 amino acids. V lost 6 bases, J lost 3 bases, and 9 bases lay in between. The sample belongs to a study of regulatory T cells in long-lasting Graves disease. The overall study: Over 5 years on antithyroid drugs plus positive TSH receptor antibodies marked Graves' disease as persistent.

Study results and caveats: A reduction in accuracy may have resulted from the small sample size. The study found TRBV28, TRBJ1-2 and TRBJ2-5 favored in persistent disease. Persistent Graves' patients showed less TCR diversity than newly diagnosed patients showed.

For TCR beta, libraries came from iRepertoire HTBI primers and Arm-PCR of CDR3 regions. TCRdb reprocessed the multiplex PCR reads via MiXCR and lists one record per CDR3 protein. The repertoire consists of about 460,000 distinct CDR3 sequences, with less than 25% occurring once and the leading ten covering approximately 14%. Time point defined: persistent/refractory GD, antithyroid drugs over 5 years with positive TRAb. Construction of the TCR library relied on RNA isolated from PBMCs. The input for sequencing was peripheral blood mononuclear cells (PBMCs), taken when the disease was refractory, from a patient treated with antithyroid drugs. The sequence derives from a female donor with Graves disease. J is TRBJ2-1 and V is TRBV12-3 or TRBV12-4; D is uncertain. CDR3 in amino acids: CASSPGSYNEQFF. In nucleotides, the CDR3 is TGTGCCAGCAGCCCAGGCAGCTACAATGAGCAGTTCTTC.